Listed below are T cell receptor beta chains from one sample, sequenced in a study. From the RT-PCR reads, TCRdb called clonotypes with MiXCR, one entry per CDR3 protein. The sample has about 700,000 distinct CDR3 sequences, approximately 15% seen once. The specimen was memory CD4+ T cells from blood. These receptors all come from a female donor in good health, serving as a healthy control. The CDR3 runs from the conserved cysteine through the conserved F or W. The D gene is left open where the match is weak. Size tells how often a clone was seen (once, few, many) or the class of an expanded clone, and some rows leave it out.

J: TRBJ2-7
V: TRBV4-3
size: many
D: .
CDR3: CASSRQAQGREEQYF
DNA: TGCGCCAGCAGCCGCCAGGCCCAGGGACGAGAAGAGCAGTACTTC

J: TRBJ1-1
V: TRBV4-1
size: .
D: .
CDR3: CASSQDPPGTGTEAFF
DNA: TGCGCCAGCAGCCAAGACCCCCCCGGGACGGGCACTGAAGCTTTCTTT

J: TRBJ2-7
V: TRBV12-3/TRBV12-4
size: .
D: TRBD2
CDR3: CASSSSGRRSYEQYF
DNA: TGTGCCAGCAGCTCTAGCGGACGGAGATCCTACGAGCAGTACTTC

J: TRBJ2-7
V: TRBV6-1
size: few
D: TRBD1
CDR3: CASSKSLAGTGVNYEQYF
DNA: TGTGCCAGCAGTAAAAGCCTTGCCGGGACAGGGGTTAACTACGAGCAGTACTTC

J: TRBJ1-6
V: TRBV4-3
size: many
D: TRBD1
CDR3: CASSLGTDRNSPLHF
DNA: TGCGCCAGCAGCCTGGGGACAGACCGAAATTCACCCCTCCACTTT

J: TRBJ1-2
V: TRBV10-3
size: many
D: .
CDR3: CAISDLGNYGYTF
DNA: TGTGCCATCAGTGATCTGGGAAACTATGGCTACACCTTC

J: TRBJ2-2
V: TRBV7-9
size: few
D: TRBD1
CDR3: CATNTQGQGITGELFF
DNA: TGTGCCACAAATACCCAGGGACAGGGTATTACCGGGGAGCTGTTTTTT

J: TRBJ1-2
V: TRBV7-2
size: .
D: TRBD1
CDR3: CASTPGGGARGYTF
DNA: TGTGCCAGCACCCCAGGGGGGGGGGCGCGAGGCTACACCTTC

J: TRBJ1-3
V: TRBV12-3/TRBV12-4
size: many
D: .
CDR3: CASSLVQSGNTIYF
DNA: TGTGCCAGCAGTTTAGTCCAGTCTGGAAACACCATATATTTT

J: TRBJ2-7
V: TRBV5-5
size: many
D: .
CDR3: CASSLGANSYEQYF
DNA: TGTGCCAGCAGCTTGGGGGCCAACTCCTACGAGCAGTACTTC

J: TRBJ2-7
V: TRBV12-3/TRBV12-4
size: many
D: .
CDR3: CASSKIYNEQYF
DNA: TGTGCCAGCAGCAAAATCTATAACGAGCAGTACTTC

J: TRBJ1-2
V: TRBV9
size: many
D: .
CDR3: CASSPRGEDYNYGYTF
DNA: TGTGCCAGCAGCCCACGAGGGGAGGACTACAACTATGGCTACACCTTC

J: TRBJ2-1
V: TRBV5-1
size: few
D: TRBD2
CDR3: CASSLAIAGGNEQFF
DNA: TGCGCCAGCAGCTTGGCAATAGCGGGGGGGAATGAGCAGTTCTTC

J: TRBJ2-5
V: TRBV7-2
size: few
D: TRBD1
CDR3: CASSITGGQETQYF
DNA: TGTGCCAGCAGCATAACAGGGGGCCAAGAGACCCAGTACTTC

J: TRBJ2-1
V: TRBV5-1
size: .
D: .
CDR3: CASSLALVGDEQFF
DNA: TGCGCCAGCAGCTTGGCCCTGGTGGGGGATGAGCAGTTCTTC

J: TRBJ1-3
V: TRBV6-5
size: many
D: .
CDR3: CASSTPGSGNTIYF
DNA: TGTGCCAGCAGTACACCAGGGTCTGGAAACACCATATATTTT

J: TRBJ2-3
V: TRBV10-3
size: many
D: .
CDR3: CAISDPTPLQYF
DNA: TGTGCCATCAGCGACCCGACTCCCCTCCAGTATTTT

J: TRBJ1-5
V: TRBV20-1
size: many
D: .
CDR3: CSATPEGLGAPQHF
DNA: TGCAGTGCTACCCCCGAAGGGCTGGGAGCGCCCCAGCATTTT

J: TRBJ1-2
V: TRBV12-3/TRBV12-4
size: .
D: .
CDR3: CASSPELNYGYTF
DNA: TGTGCCAGCAGCCCAGAGCTTAACTATGGCTACACCTTC

J: TRBJ2-1
V: TRBV29-1
size: few
D: .
CDR3: CSVEVAAVSYNEQFF
DNA: TGCAGCGTTGAGGTAGCGGCTGTGTCCTACAATGAGCAGTTCTTC

J: TRBJ1-4
V: TRBV6-5
size: .
D: TRBD1
CDR3: CASSYSTGAGDNEKLFF
DNA: TGTGCCAGCAGTTACTCCACAGGGGCGGGGGATAATGAAAAACTGTTTTTT

J: TRBJ2-6
V: TRBV21-1
size: .
D: .
CDR3: CASSRGTGASGANVLTF
DNA: TGTGCCAGCAGCAGAGGGACAGGGGCTTCTGGGGCCAACGTCCTGACTTTC

J: TRBJ2-3
V: TRBV5-8
size: .
D: TRBD1
CDR3: CASSLERGQHTQYF
DNA: TGTGCCAGCAGCTTGGAACGGGGACAGCATACGCAGTATTTT

J: TRBJ2-1
V: TRBV27
size: .
D: TRBD1
CDR3: CASSKTSTGGYNEQFF
DNA: TGTGCCAGCAGTAAAACGTCGACAGGGGGATACAATGAGCAGTTCTTC

J: TRBJ2-5
V: TRBV5-4
size: .
D: .
CDR3: CASSPSNSDGETQYF
DNA: TGTGCCAGCAGCCCTTCAAATTCGGACGGAGAGACCCAGTACTTC

J: TRBJ2-1
V: TRBV27
size: .
D: TRBD1
CDR3: CATRDRVSRTYNEQFF
DNA: TGTGCCACTAGAGACAGGGTATCGCGAACCTACAATGAGCAGTTCTTC

J: TRBJ1-1
V: TRBV11-2
size: once
D: TRBD1
CDR3: CASSLGWIAGTVMNTEAFF
DNA: TGTGCCAGCAGCTTAGGATGGATCGCGGGGACAGTCATGAACACTGAAGCTTTCTTT

J: TRBJ1-6
V: TRBV18
size: .
D: .
CDR3: CASSRDGNYNSPLHF
DNA: TGTGCCAGCTCACGGGACGGGAACTATAATTCACCCCTCCACTTT

J: TRBJ2-2
V: TRBV3-1
size: .
D: TRBD1
CDR3: CASSNIRGGATGELFF
DNA: TGTGCCAGCAGCAATATTAGAGGGGGCGCAACCGGGGAGCTGTTTTTT

J: TRBJ2-3
V: TRBV5-1
size: few
D: TRBD2
CDR3: CASSFLTGGPDTQYF
DNA: TGCGCCAGCAGCTTCCTAACGGGAGGACCAGATACGCAGTATTTT

J: TRBJ2-2
V: TRBV25-1
size: .
D: TRBD1
CDR3: CASSESLDRSGELFF
DNA: TGTGCCAGCAGTGAGTCCCTGGACAGGTCCGGGGAGCTGTTTTTT

J: TRBJ1-1
V: TRBV15
size: .
D: .
CDR3: CATSPIRTREGTEAFF
DNA: TGTGCCACCAGCCCGATCCGGACTAGAGAGGGTACTGAAGCTTTCTTT

J: TRBJ1-5
V: TRBV7-2
size: few
D: TRBD1
CDR3: CASSLLGTGAQPQHF
DNA: TGTGCCAGCAGCTTACTAGGGACAGGGGCTCAGCCCCAGCATTTT

J: TRBJ1-2
V: TRBV29-1
size: .
D: .
CDR3: CSVVLFSTGDGYTF
DNA: TGCAGCGTTGTTCTATTTTCTACTGGTGATGGCTACACCTTC

J: TRBJ2-7
V: TRBV28
size: few
D: .
CDR3: CASSIGQPYEQYF
DNA: TGTGCCAGTAGTATAGGACAACCCTACGAGCAGTACTTC

J: TRBJ2-3
V: TRBV14
size: many
D: TRBD2
CDR3: CASSQERGTRTDTQYF
DNA: TGTGCCAGCAGCCAAGAGAGAGGGACTAGAACAGATACGCAGTATTTT

J: TRBJ2-1
V: TRBV5-1
size: .
D: .
CDR3: CASSLGDAAYREQFF
DNA: TGCGCCAGCAGCTTGGGGGACGCGGCATATCGGGAGCAGTTCTTC

J: TRBJ2-4
V: TRBV5-6
size: few
D: TRBD2
CDR3: CASSRPGTSGRGQNIQYF
DNA: TGTGCCAGCAGCCGCCCCGGGACTAGCGGGAGAGGTCAAAACATTCAGTACTTC

J: TRBJ2-7
V: TRBV27
size: many
D: TRBD2
CDR3: CASSFGLAGEVEQYF
DNA: TGTGCCAGCAGTTTCGGACTAGCGGGAGAGGTCGAGCAGTACTTC

J: TRBJ1-1
V: TRBV7-9
size: few
D: TRBD1
CDR3: CASSLQGAVTGTEAFF
DNA: TGTGCCAGCAGCCTACAGGGGGCGGTAACTGGAACTGAAGCTTTCTTT

J: TRBJ2-1
V: TRBV24-1
size: .
D: TRBD2
CDR3: CATSDPGLAVDEQFF
DNA: TGTGCCACCAGTGACCCTGGACTAGCCGTAGATGAGCAGTTCTTC

J: TRBJ1-5
V: TRBV29-1
size: many
D: TRBD1
CDR3: CSVPEDRANSNQPQHF
DNA: TGCAGCGTTCCCGAGGACAGGGCTAATAGCAATCAGCCCCAGCATTTT

J: TRBJ2-7
V: TRBV6-6
size: many
D: .
CDR3: CATNRDREQYF
DNA: TGTGCCACCAACAGGGACCGCGAGCAGTACTTC

J: TRBJ2-1
V: TRBV15
size: many
D: TRBD2
CDR3: CATSRASGRDNEQFF
DNA: TGTGCCACCAGCAGAGCGAGCGGGAGGGACAATGAGCAGTTCTTC

J: TRBJ1-6
V: TRBV6-5
size: .
D: .
CDR3: CASDYPLQTPNSPLHF
DNA: TGTGCCAGCGATTACCCACTCCAAACCCCCAATTCACCCCTCCACTTT

J: TRBJ2-3
V: TRBV20-1
size: .
D: TRBD2
CDR3: CSARDDGGGTDTQYF
DNA: TGCAGTGCTAGAGATGACGGGGGGGGCACAGATACGCAGTATTTT